Detailed here is one T cell receptor (beta chain). CDR1 and CDR2 from the germline V gene are SGHTS and YDEGEE. The J segment lost 3 bases and the V segment lost 0 bases, leaving 5 bases of the junction unmatched. The CDR3 covers 16 residues. The data were taken from a study of blood T cell repertoires in COVID-19. The wider study: Acute-phase and convalescent COVID-19 samples originated in the United States, Italy and Spain. Nucleic acid was either cDNA or gDNA, and it came from T cells, B-cell-depleted T cells, or PBMCs.

Per the original data handling: How many nucleated cells were present was estimated from reference gene primer amplification. This table comes from immunoSEQ multiplex PCR, and its TCRdb copy is limited to in-frame clones, with some not included. That table furnishes V, J and clone size, whereas the DNA furnished D and trimming. The table lists about 200,000 clones, around 90% of them singletons. Material: peripheral blood. The genes are TRBV5-8 and TRBJ2-1; 8 bases match TRBD2. This receptor was taken from a man over 45 with acute or convalescent COVID-19. DNA for the CDR3: TGTGCCAGCAGCTTGGGGACTAGCCCCTACTACAATGAGCAGTTCTTC. Translation gives CASSLGTSPYYNEQFF. The full variable domain, in which reference TRBV5-8 and TRBJ2-1 provide the parts outside the CDR3, is EAGVTQSPTHLIKTRGQQATLRCSPISGHTSVYWYQQALGLGLQFLLWYDEGEERNRGNFPPRFSGRQFPNYSSELNVNALELEDSALYLCASSLGTSPYYNEQFFGPGTRLTVL.